This is a list of T cell receptor beta chains from one sample in a study of T cell changes during pregnancy in multiple sclerosis. The data were produced by immunoSEQ multiplex PCR, yet TCRdb's version contains in-frame clones alone and is incomplete. The sample lists roughly 70,000 clones, almost 95% seen once, with about 2% in the top ten. The starting material was peripheral blood, obtained before pregnancy. These receptors all come from a female donor with multiple sclerosis, enrolled in a pregnancy study. The CDR3 runs from the conserved cysteine through the conserved F or W. The D gene is left open where the match is weak. Not all rows give a size; the values are once, few, many and, for expanded clones, a class.

clone_size: few
v_call: TRBV28
d_call: .
j_call: TRBJ1-5
cdr3_nt: TGTGCCAGCAGTTTCAGTGGCAATCAGCCCCAGCATTTT
cdr3_aa: CASSFSGNQPQHF

clone_size: .
v_call: TRBV11-1
d_call: .
j_call: TRBJ2-1
cdr3_nt: TGTGCCAGCAGCCCCCGGGGGCTAGCGGCATACAATGAGCAGTTCTTC
cdr3_aa: CASSPRGLAAYNEQFF

clone_size: .
v_call: TRBV27
d_call: TRBD1
j_call: TRBJ1-1
cdr3_nt: TGTGCCAGCAGTCCGTGGACAGGACCTGAAGCTTTCTTT
cdr3_aa: CASSPWTGPEAFF

clone_size: once
v_call: TRBV28
d_call: TRBD2
j_call: TRBJ2-7
cdr3_nt: TGTGCCAGCAGTACCGGGACTAGCGGATCCTACGAGCAGTACTTC
cdr3_aa: CASSTGTSGSYEQYF

clone_size: .
v_call: TRBV29-1
d_call: .
j_call: TRBJ2-1
cdr3_nt: TGCAGCGTGCAAAGCGGATACAATGAGCAGTTCTTC
cdr3_aa: CSVQSGYNEQFF

clone_size: .
v_call: TRBV5-1
d_call: .
j_call: TRBJ1-1
cdr3_nt: TGCGCCAGCAGCCCGATAAGCGACGGCACTGAAGCTTTCTTT
cdr3_aa: CASSPISDGTEAFF

clone_size: .
v_call: TRBV4-3
d_call: TRBD2
j_call: TRBJ2-3
cdr3_nt: TGCGCCAGCAGCCGATCGGCGGGAGGCTCAGATACGCAGTATTTT
cdr3_aa: CASSRSAGGSDTQYF

clone_size: .
v_call: TRBV29-1
d_call: TRBD1
j_call: TRBJ2-1
cdr3_nt: TGCAGCGTTACAGGGGCCCCGGGTGAGCAGTTCTTC
cdr3_aa: CSVTGAPGEQFF

clone_size: .
v_call: TRBV5-1
d_call: .
j_call: TRBJ2-7
cdr3_nt: TGCGCCAGCAGCTCCTCCGGGTTAAACTCCTACGAGCAGTACTTC
cdr3_aa: CASSSSGLNSYEQYF

clone_size: once
v_call: TRBV21-1
d_call: .
j_call: TRBJ1-5
cdr3_nt: TGTGCCAGCAGCAAAACTAGAGGGGGGGTTGATCAGCCCCAGCATTTT
cdr3_aa: CASSKTRGGVDQPQHF

clone_size: once
v_call: TRBV7-2
d_call: .
j_call: TRBJ2-1
cdr3_nt: TGTGCCAGCAGCGCCTACCGGGACTCTGATGAGCAGTTCTTC
cdr3_aa: CASSAYRDSDEQFF

clone_size: .
v_call: TRBV4-1
d_call: .
j_call: TRBJ2-1
cdr3_nt: TGCGCCAGCAGCCAAGGACGGTCGGGCAATGAGCAGTTCTTC
cdr3_aa: CASSQGRSGNEQFF

clone_size: .
v_call: TRBV18
d_call: TRBD1
j_call: TRBJ1-2
cdr3_nt: TGTGCCAGCTCCGATCAGCTCCTCAACAGGGGTACTAACTATGGCTACACCTTC
cdr3_aa: CASSDQLLNRGTNYGYTF

clone_size: .
v_call: TRBV30
d_call: .
j_call: TRBJ1-5
cdr3_nt: TGTGCCTGGGACGGCGGGAAGGAGCCCCAGCATTTT
cdr3_aa: CAWDGGKEPQHF

clone_size: .
v_call: TRBV9
d_call: .
j_call: TRBJ1-1
cdr3_nt: TGTGCCAGCAGCGAATGGGGAAGCGGGAACACTGAAGCTTTCTTT
cdr3_aa: CASSEWGSGNTEAFF

clone_size: .
v_call: TRBV12-5
d_call: .
j_call: TRBJ2-1
cdr3_nt: TGTGCTAGTGGTCCGGAGGGCCTTATCAACAATGAGCAGTTCTTC
cdr3_aa: CASGPEGLINNEQFF

clone_size: .
v_call: TRBV6-1
d_call: .
j_call: TRBJ2-2
cdr3_nt: TGTGCCAGCAGTGAATCCGGGGTCCTGAACACCGGGGAGCTGTTTTTT
cdr3_aa: CASSESGVLNTGELFF

clone_size: once
v_call: TRBV29-1
d_call: TRBD1
j_call: TRBJ1-1
cdr3_nt: TGCAGCGTTAGACAGGGTCTGAACACTGAAGCTTTCTTT
cdr3_aa: CSVRQGLNTEAFF

clone_size: few
v_call: TRBV19
d_call: .
j_call: TRBJ2-1
cdr3_nt: TGTGCCAGTAGTATGGGTCGGGGTGAGCAGTTCTTC
cdr3_aa: CASSMGRGEQFF

clone_size: .
v_call: TRBV5-4
d_call: .
j_call: TRBJ2-6
cdr3_nt: TGTGCCAGCACCTCGCCGGGGGTTCCCCGCGCTGGGGCCAACGTCCTGACTTTC
cdr3_aa: CASTSPGVPRAGANVLTF

clone_size: .
v_call: TRBV7-9
d_call: .
j_call: TRBJ1-5
cdr3_nt: TGTGCCAGCAGCTTTGGGGGGTTAAATCAGCCCCAGCATTTT
cdr3_aa: CASSFGGLNQPQHF

clone_size: .
v_call: TRBV11-2
d_call: TRBD2
j_call: TRBJ2-1
cdr3_nt: TGTGCCAGCAGCTTAGATGGACTAGCGGGAGCTGAGCAGTTCTTC
cdr3_aa: CASSLDGLAGAEQFF

clone_size: .
v_call: TRBV30
d_call: .
j_call: TRBJ2-3
cdr3_nt: TGTGCCTGGGAACTAGCTAAAACAGATACGCAGTATTTT
cdr3_aa: CAWELAKTDTQYF

clone_size: .
v_call: TRBV7-2
d_call: TRBD2
j_call: TRBJ2-7
cdr3_nt: TGTGCCAGCAGCTCGGGACTAGCGGGATTAAACGAGCAGTACTTC
cdr3_aa: CASSSGLAGLNEQYF

clone_size: .
v_call: TRBV4-3
d_call: .
j_call: TRBJ1-1
cdr3_nt: TGCGCCAGCAGCCAAGATAGAGATTTGAACACTGAAGCTTTCTTT
cdr3_aa: CASSQDRDLNTEAFF

clone_size: .
v_call: TRBV9
d_call: .
j_call: TRBJ1-1
cdr3_nt: TGTGCCAGCAGCGTAGAATCAAACACTGAAGCTTTCTTT
cdr3_aa: CASSVESNTEAFF

clone_size: .
v_call: TRBV29-1
d_call: .
j_call: TRBJ1-1
cdr3_nt: TGCAGCGTTGGTCAGGGCTTGAACACTGAAGCTTTCTTT
cdr3_aa: CSVGQGLNTEAFF

clone_size: .
v_call: TRBV7-2
d_call: .
j_call: TRBJ1-1
cdr3_nt: TGTGCCAGCACCGAGACAGGGAACACTGAAGCTTTCTTT
cdr3_aa: CASTETGNTEAFF

clone_size: .
v_call: TRBV6-1
d_call: .
j_call: TRBJ1-5
cdr3_nt: TGTGCCAGCAGTGAAAGCTCAGGGGATCAGCCCCAGCATTTT
cdr3_aa: CASSESSGDQPQHF

clone_size: .
v_call: TRBV7-9
d_call: .
j_call: TRBJ1-3
cdr3_nt: TGTGCCAGCAGCTTAGGTCTGTACAGGAGCTCTGGAAACACCATATATTTT
cdr3_aa: CASSLGLYRSSGNTIYF

clone_size: .
v_call: TRBV19
d_call: .
j_call: TRBJ2-7
cdr3_nt: TGTGCCAGTAGTATATCCGGCGGGCTTTACGAGCAGTACTTC
cdr3_aa: CASSISGGLYEQYF

clone_size: .
v_call: TRBV20-1
d_call: TRBD1
j_call: TRBJ1-2
cdr3_nt: TGCAGTGCTACCGACAGGGCGGGCTACACCTTC
cdr3_aa: CSATDRAGYTF

clone_size: .
v_call: TRBV7-7
d_call: TRBD2
j_call: TRBJ2-1
cdr3_nt: TGTGCTAGCAGCTTAAGCGGGAGTTTTGAGCAGTTCTTC
cdr3_aa: CASSLSGSFEQFF

clone_size: .
v_call: TRBV6-5
d_call: TRBD1
j_call: TRBJ1-5
cdr3_nt: TGTGCCAGCAAACCACAGGGGATTGAAAATCAGCCCCAGCATTTT
cdr3_aa: CASKPQGIENQPQHF

clone_size: .
v_call: TRBV2
d_call: TRBD2
j_call: TRBJ2-2
cdr3_nt: TGTGCCAGCAGTCCTGCCGGGACTAGCGATGCGGCATTCACCGGGGAGCTGTTTTTT
cdr3_aa: CASSPAGTSDAAFTGELFF

clone_size: .
v_call: TRBV19
d_call: TRBD1
j_call: TRBJ1-3
cdr3_nt: TGTGCCAGTAGTATCGGACAGGGCTCTGGAAACACCATATATTTT
cdr3_aa: CASSIGQGSGNTIYF

clone_size: .
v_call: TRBV2
d_call: TRBD1
j_call: TRBJ1-5
cdr3_nt: TGTGCCAGCAGGAGGGGGCAGGGGGCGATTCAGCCCCAGCATTTT
cdr3_aa: CASRRGQGAIQPQHF

clone_size: once
v_call: TRBV6-6
d_call: .
j_call: TRBJ1-4
cdr3_nt: TGTGCCAGCAGTGGCGTGAAGGGGTCTAATGAAAAACTGTTTTTT
cdr3_aa: CASSGVKGSNEKLFF

clone_size: .
v_call: TRBV6-5
d_call: .
j_call: TRBJ2-5
cdr3_nt: TGTGCCAGCCGGGGGTTCCAAGAGACCCAGTACTTC
cdr3_aa: CASRGFQETQYF

clone_size: .
v_call: TRBV5-8
d_call: TRBD2
j_call: TRBJ2-3
cdr3_nt: TGTGCCAGCAGCGCGGACGGACTAGCGGGATTCACAGATACGCAGTATTTT
cdr3_aa: CASSADGLAGFTDTQYF

clone_size: .
v_call: TRBV7-9
d_call: .
j_call: TRBJ1-4
cdr3_nt: TGTGCCAGCAGCGGAGGGTCGACGGGCCGTACTAATGAAAAACTGTTTTTT
cdr3_aa: CASSGGSTGRTNEKLFF

clone_size: few
v_call: TRBV9
d_call: .
j_call: TRBJ1-1
cdr3_nt: TGTGCCAGCAGCGTAGATCCAGGGATTGGCACTGAAGCTTTCTTT
cdr3_aa: CASSVDPGIGTEAFF

clone_size: few
v_call: TRBV5-1
d_call: TRBD1
j_call: TRBJ1-1
cdr3_nt: TGCGCCAGCAGCACGTCCGGGACAGTTGAAGCTTTCTTT
cdr3_aa: CASSTSGTVEAFF

clone_size: .
v_call: TRBV9
d_call: .
j_call: TRBJ2-1
cdr3_nt: TGTGCCAGCAGCGTATCAGGGGTTGACAATGAGCAGTTCTTC
cdr3_aa: CASSVSGVDNEQFF

clone_size: .
v_call: TRBV18
d_call: TRBD2
j_call: TRBJ2-1
cdr3_nt: TGTGCCAGCTCACCCCTAGCGGTTATTATGAATGAGCAGTTCTTC
cdr3_aa: CASSPLAVIMNEQFF

clone_size: .
v_call: TRBV7-9
d_call: .
j_call: TRBJ2-1
cdr3_nt: TGTGCCAGCAGCGACTCCCCTCTATCTTACAATGAGCAGTTCTTC
cdr3_aa: CASSDSPLSYNEQFF

clone_size: .
v_call: TRBV5-1
d_call: TRBD2
j_call: TRBJ2-7
cdr3_nt: TGCGCCAGCGCCCTAGCGGGAGGTGGTGAGCAGTACTTC
cdr3_aa: CASALAGGGEQYF

clone_size: .
v_call: TRBV28
d_call: TRBD2
j_call: TRBJ2-7
cdr3_nt: TGTGCCAGCAGGCCCACGGGAGGGGACGCCTACGAGCAGTACTTC
cdr3_aa: CASRPTGGDAYEQYF

clone_size: .
v_call: TRBV6-5
d_call: .
j_call: TRBJ2-1
cdr3_nt: TGTGCCAGCACCCCCCGCGGCTACAATGAGCAGTTCTTC
cdr3_aa: CASTPRGYNEQFF

clone_size: .
v_call: TRBV15
d_call: .
j_call: TRBJ1-2
cdr3_nt: TGTGCCACCAGCAAGGACATGACCTATGGCTACACCTTC
cdr3_aa: CATSKDMTYGYTF

clone_size: .
v_call: TRBV7-9
d_call: TRBD1
j_call: TRBJ1-1
cdr3_nt: TGTGCCAGCAGCCAAGGACAGGGAATGAACACTGAAGCTTTCTTT
cdr3_aa: CASSQGQGMNTEAFF